Described below is a single T cell receptor beta chain sequence and its context. Its antigen is unidentified. Donors comprised only Caucasian adults living in Nashville, Tennessee. The data are from a study of shared clonotypes between healthy human individuals. Study-level findings and limits: Four donors held about 5% of naive CD4 clonotypes in common. Memory subsets generally showed smaller estimated richness than naive subsets did.

TCRdb's copy holds only in-frame clones and misses some; the assay was immunoSEQ multiplex PCR. The sample has roughly 1,500,000 clones, roughly 98% seen once. The CDR3 is 14 residues long. V was clipped by 6 bases and J by 3 bases, with 15 bases between them. Germline V gene data show CDR1 as MNHEY and CDR2 as SMNVEV (reference sequence). The V and J genes are TRBV27 and TRBJ2-7, with TRBD2 as a possible D gene (6 bases). The source of this sequence is a young man in good health. Sequenced sample: naive CD4+ T cells sorted from blood. As for subset: CD45RA+ positively selected. The CDR3 sequence is CASSPYGSSYEQYF. Here the CDR3 DNA reads TGTGCCAGCAGCCCATACGGGAGTAGCTACGAGCAGTACTTC.